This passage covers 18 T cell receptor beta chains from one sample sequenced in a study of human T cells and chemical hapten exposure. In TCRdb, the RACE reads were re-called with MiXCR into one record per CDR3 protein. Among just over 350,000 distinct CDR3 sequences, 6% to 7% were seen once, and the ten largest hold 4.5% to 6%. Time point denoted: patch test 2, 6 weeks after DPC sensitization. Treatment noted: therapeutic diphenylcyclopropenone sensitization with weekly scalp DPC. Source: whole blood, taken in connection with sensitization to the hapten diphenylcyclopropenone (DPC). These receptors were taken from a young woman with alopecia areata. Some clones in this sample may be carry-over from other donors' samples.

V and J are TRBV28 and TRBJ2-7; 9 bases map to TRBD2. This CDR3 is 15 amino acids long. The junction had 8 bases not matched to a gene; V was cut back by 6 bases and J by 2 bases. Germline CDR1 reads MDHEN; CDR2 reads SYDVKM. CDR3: CASSSSGGSPYEQYF. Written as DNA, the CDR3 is TGTGCCAGCAGCTCGAGCGGGGGGTCCCCCTACGAGCAGTACTTC.

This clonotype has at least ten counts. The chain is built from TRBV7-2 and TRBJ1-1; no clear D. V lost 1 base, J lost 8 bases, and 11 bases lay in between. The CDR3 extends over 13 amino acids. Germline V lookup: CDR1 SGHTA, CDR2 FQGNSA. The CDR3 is CASSLESQGEAFF. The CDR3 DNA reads TGTGCCAGCAGCTTAGAGAGTCAAGGAGAAGCTTTCTTT. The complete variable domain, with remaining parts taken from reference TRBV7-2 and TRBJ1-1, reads GAGVSQSPSNKVTEKGKDVELRCDPISGHTALYWYRQSLGQGLEFLIYFQGNSAPDKSGLPSDRFSAERTGGSVSTLTIQRTQQEDSAVYLCASSLESQGEAFFGQGTRLTVV.

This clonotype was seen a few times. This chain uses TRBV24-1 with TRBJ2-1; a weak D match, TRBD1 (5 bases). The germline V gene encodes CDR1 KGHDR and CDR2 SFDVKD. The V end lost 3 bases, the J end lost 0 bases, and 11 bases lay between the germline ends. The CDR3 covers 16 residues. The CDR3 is CATSDRQPDSYNEQFF. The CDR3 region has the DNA TGTGCCACCAGTGATAGACAGCCCGACTCCTACAATGAGCAGTTCTTC.

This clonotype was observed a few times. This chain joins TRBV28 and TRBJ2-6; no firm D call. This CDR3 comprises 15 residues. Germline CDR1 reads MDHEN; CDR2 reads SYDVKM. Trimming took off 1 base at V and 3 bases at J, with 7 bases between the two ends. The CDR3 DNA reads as TGTGCCAGCAGTTTATTTTACAGTGGGGCCAACGTCCTGACTTTC. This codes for CASSLFYSGANVLTF.

The CDR3 loop is CASSDISGRDTDTQYF. CDR3 nucleotides: TGTGCCAGCAGTGATATTAGCGGGCGCGACACAGATACGCAGTATTTT. The V and J genes are TRBV6-4 and TRBJ2-3; 7 bases agree with TRBD2. The V gene end was trimmed by 3 bases and the J gene end by 2 bases; junction bases not matched to a gene: 8. The CDR3 totals 16 residues. Germline values: CDR1 MRHNA, CDR2 SNTAGT.

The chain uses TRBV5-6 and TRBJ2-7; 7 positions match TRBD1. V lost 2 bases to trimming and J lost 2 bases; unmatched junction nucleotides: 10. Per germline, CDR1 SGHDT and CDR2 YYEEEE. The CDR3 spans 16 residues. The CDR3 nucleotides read TGTGCCAGCAGCTTAGGATCCGGGACAGCGCCCTACGAGCAGTACTTC. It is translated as CASSLGSGTAPYEQYF.

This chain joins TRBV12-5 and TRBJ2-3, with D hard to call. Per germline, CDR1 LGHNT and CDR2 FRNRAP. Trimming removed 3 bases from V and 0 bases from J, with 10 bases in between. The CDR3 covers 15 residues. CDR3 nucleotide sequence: TGTGCTAGTGGTTTAGACTGGCCTAGCACAGATACGCAGTATTTT. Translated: CASGLDWPSTDTQYF.

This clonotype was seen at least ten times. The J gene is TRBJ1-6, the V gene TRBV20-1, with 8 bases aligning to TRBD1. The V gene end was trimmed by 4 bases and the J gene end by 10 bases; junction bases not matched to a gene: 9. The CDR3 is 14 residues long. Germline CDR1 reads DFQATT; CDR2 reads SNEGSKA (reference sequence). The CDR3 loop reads CSATSTGVGSPLHF. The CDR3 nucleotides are TGCAGTGCTACGTCGACAGGGGTTGGATCACCCCTCCACTTT.

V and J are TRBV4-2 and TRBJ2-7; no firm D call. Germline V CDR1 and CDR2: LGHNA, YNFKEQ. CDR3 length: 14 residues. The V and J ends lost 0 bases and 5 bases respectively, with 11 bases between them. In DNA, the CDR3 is TGTGCCAGCAGCCAAGACCCCGAGGTCGACGAGCAGTACTTC. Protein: CASSQDPEVDEQYF.

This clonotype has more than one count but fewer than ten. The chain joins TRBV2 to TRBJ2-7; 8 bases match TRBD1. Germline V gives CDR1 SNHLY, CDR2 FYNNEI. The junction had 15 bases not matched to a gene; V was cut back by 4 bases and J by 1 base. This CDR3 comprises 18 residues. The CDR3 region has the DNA TGTGCCAGCAGTGTTGAGGACAGGGTCCCGCGAGGTTCCTACGAGCAGTACTTC. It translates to CASSVEDRVPRGSYEQYF.

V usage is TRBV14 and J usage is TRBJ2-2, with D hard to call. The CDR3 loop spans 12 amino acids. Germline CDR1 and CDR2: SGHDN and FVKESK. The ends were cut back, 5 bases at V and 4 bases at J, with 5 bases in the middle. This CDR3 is CASSLITGELFF. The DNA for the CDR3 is TGTGCCAGCAGCTTAATCACCGGGGAGCTGTTTTTT.

The CDR3, as DNA: TGTGCCAGCAGCCCGAACAGGGCCGGGTCCTACAATGAGCAGTTCTTC. Its protein product is CASSPNRAGSYNEQFF. V and J are TRBV6-5 and TRBJ2-1; tentative D call: TRBD1 (6 bases). Between the trimmed V and J ends, which lost 6 bases and 1 base, there was a span of 16 bases. This CDR3 has 16 residues. Germline loops: CDR1 MNHEY, CDR2 SVGAGI.

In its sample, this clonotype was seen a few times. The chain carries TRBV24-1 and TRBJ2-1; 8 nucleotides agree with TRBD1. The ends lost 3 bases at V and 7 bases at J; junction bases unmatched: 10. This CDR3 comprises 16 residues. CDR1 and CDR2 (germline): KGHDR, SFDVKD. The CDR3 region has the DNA TGTGCCACCAGTGATCCTTTTCAGGGGGCGCCGAATGAGCAGTTCTTC. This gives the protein CATSDPFQGAPNEQFF.

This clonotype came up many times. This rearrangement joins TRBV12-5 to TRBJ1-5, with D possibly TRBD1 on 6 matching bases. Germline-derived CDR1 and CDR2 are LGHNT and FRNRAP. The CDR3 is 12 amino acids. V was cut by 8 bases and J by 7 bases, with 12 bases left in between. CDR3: CASQKGVQPQHF. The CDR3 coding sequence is TGTGCTAGTCAGAAGGGGGTGCAGCCCCAGCATTTT. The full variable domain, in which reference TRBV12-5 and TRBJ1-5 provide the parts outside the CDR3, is DARVTQTPRHKVTEMGQEVTMRCQPILGHNTVFWYRQTMMQGLELLAYFRNRAPLDDSGMPKDRFSAEMPDATLATLKIQPSEPRDSAVYFCASQKGVQPQHFGDGTRLSIL.

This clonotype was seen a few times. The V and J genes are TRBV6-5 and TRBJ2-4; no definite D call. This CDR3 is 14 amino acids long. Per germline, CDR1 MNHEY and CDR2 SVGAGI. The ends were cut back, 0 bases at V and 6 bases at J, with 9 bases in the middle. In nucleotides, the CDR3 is TGTGCCAGCAGTTACTCCGTTGACCGAAACATTCAGTACTTC. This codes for CASSYSVDRNIQYF.

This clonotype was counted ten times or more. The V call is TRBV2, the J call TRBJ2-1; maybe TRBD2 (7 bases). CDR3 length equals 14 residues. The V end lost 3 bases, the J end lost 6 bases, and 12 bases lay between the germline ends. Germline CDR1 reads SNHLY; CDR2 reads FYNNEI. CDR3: CASSEGGTFNEQFF. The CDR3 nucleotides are TGTGCCAGCAGTGAGGGGGGGACATTCAATGAGCAGTTCTTC. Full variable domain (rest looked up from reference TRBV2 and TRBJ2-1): EPEVTQTPSHQVTQMGQEVILRCVPISNHLYFYWYRQILGQKVEFLVSFYNNEISEKSEIFDDQFSVERPDGSNFTLKIRSTKLEDSAMYFCASSEGGTFNEQFFGPGTRLTVL.

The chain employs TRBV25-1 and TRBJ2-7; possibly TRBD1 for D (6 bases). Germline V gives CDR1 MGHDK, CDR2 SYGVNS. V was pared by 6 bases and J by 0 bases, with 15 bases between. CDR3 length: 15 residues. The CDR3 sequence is CASRKTGQSSYEQYF. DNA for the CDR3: TGTGCCAGCAGAAAGACAGGCCAGAGCTCCTACGAGCAGTACTTC.

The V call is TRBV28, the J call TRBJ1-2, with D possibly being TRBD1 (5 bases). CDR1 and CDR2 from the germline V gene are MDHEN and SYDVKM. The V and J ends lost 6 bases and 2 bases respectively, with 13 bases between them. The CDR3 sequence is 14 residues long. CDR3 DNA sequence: TGTGCCAGCAGCAGGGAGGGCGCGAACTATGGCTACACCTTC. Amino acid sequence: CASSREGANYGYTF.